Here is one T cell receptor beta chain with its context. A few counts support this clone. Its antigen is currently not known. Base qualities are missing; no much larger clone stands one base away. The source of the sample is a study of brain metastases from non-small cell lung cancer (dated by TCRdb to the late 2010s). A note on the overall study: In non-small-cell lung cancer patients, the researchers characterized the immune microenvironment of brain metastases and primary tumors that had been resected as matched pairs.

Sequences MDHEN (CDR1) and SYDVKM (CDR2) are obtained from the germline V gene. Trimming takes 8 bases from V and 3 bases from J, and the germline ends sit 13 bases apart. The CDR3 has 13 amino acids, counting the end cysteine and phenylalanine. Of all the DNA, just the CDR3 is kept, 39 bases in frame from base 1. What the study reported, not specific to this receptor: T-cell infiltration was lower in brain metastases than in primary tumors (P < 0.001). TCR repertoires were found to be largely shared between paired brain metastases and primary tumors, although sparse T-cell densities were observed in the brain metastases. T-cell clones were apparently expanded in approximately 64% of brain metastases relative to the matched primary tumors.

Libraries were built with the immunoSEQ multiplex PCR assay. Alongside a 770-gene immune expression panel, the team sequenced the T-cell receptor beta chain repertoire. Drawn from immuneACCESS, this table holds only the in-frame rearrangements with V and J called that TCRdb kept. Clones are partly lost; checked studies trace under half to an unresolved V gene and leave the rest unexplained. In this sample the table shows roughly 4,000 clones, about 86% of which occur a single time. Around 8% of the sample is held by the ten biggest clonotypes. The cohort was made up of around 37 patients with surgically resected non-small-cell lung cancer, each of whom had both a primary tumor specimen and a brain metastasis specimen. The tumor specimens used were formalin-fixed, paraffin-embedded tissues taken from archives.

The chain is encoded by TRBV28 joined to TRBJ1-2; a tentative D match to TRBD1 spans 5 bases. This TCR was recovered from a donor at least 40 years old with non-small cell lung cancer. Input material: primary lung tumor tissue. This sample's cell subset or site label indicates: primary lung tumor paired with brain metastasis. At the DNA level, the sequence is TGTGCCAGCTCCCAGGGTTGGTACTATGGCTACACCTTC. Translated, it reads CASSQGWYYGYTF.